This passage covers 30 T cell receptor beta chains from one sample sequenced in a study of vaccination effects on CD4 cells after COVID-19. Only in-frame clones appear in the TCRdb table, and some are missing; sequencing was by immunoSEQ multiplex PCR. Among over 45,000 clones, more than 65% were seen once, and the ten largest hold 4.5% to 6%. Their antigens remain unidentified. CD4+ T cell isolation took place after approximately 11 days of culture. The input for sequencing was CD4+ T cells from PBMCs cultured without peptide, taken before COVID-19 vaccination. The receptors shown here come from a human donor who received a COVID-19 vaccine.

The rearrangement links TRBV2 to TRBJ1-1; the match to TRBD1 covers 9 bases. The V gene's germline CDR1 is SNHLY and CDR2 FYNNEI. This CDR3 contains 15 residues. Losses at the gene ends were 0 bases for V and 3 bases for J; bases not matched to a gene: 2. CDR3 sequence: CASSEAGTGYTEAFF. The CDR3 DNA follows: TGTGCCAGCAGTGAAGCCGGGACAGGGTACACTGAAGCTTTCTTT. Based on the CDR3 plus reference TRBV2 and TRBJ1-1, the full variable domain is EPEVTQTPSHQVTQMGQEVILRCVPISNHLYFYWYRQILGQKVEFLVSFYNNEISEKSEIFDDQFSVERPDGSNFTLKIRSTKLEDSAMYFCASSEAGTGYTEAFFGQGTRLTVV.

The V and J genes are TRBV7-2 and TRBJ2-5; D perhaps matches TRBD2 (6 bases). The CDR3 extends over 16 amino acids. Trimming took off 2 bases at V and 5 bases at J, with 18 bases between the two ends. Per germline, CDR1 SGHTA and CDR2 FQGNSA. CDR3 DNA: TGTGCCAGCAGCTTACGCGGCGGGGCGCTCAAGGAGACCCAGTACTTC. Translated: CASSLRGGALKETQYF.

V usage is TRBV18 and J usage is TRBJ2-3; no reliable D call. The CDR3 is made up of 13 amino acids. Trimming took off 4 bases at V and 3 bases at J, with 8 bases between the two ends. Germline CDR1 reads KGHSH; CDR2 reads LQKENI. This chain's CDR3 is CASSQGLTDTQYF. The CDR3, as DNA: TGTGCCAGCTCACAAGGGTTGACAGATACGCAGTATTTT.

The table lists this clone with a few counts. The V and J genes are TRBV5-1 and TRBJ1-1; D is possibly TRBD1 (5 bases). The length of the CDR3 is 14 residues. Germline lookup yields CDR1 SGHRS and CDR2 YFSETQ. Trimming left V 0 bases short and J 4 bases short, with 10 bases between. CDR3 DNA: TGCGCCAGCAGCTTGGCAGGGTATAGCACTGAAGCTTTCTTT. Translation gives CASSLAGYSTEAFF. The full variable domain, rest sourced from reference TRBV5-1 and TRBJ1-1, is KAGVTQTPRYLIKTRGQQVTLSCSPISGHRSVSWYQQTPGQGLQFLFEYFSETQRNKGNFPGRFSGRQFSNSRSEMNVSTLELGDSALYLCASSLAGYSTEAFFGQGTRLTVV.

This chain links TRBV5-5 with TRBJ1-1; the D is unclear. CDR3 length: 15 residues. The V gene's germline CDR1 is SGHKS and CDR2 YYEKEE (reference sequence). V lost 4 bases, J lost 0 bases, and 13 bases lay in between. The CDR3 spells CASSPETGMNTEAFF. DNA of the CDR3: TGTGCCAGCAGCCCTGAGACGGGGATGAACACTGAAGCTTTCTTT.

The rearrangement joins TRBV19 to TRBJ1-2, with 8 bases lining up with TRBD1. The CDR3 runs to 15 residues. From germline, CDR1 is LNHDA and CDR2 SQIVND (reference sequence). J was trimmed by 7 bases and V by 3 bases; bases with no gene match: 10. The CDR3 is CASSIWPGQARGYTF. In DNA, the CDR3 is TGTGCCAGTAGTATTTGGCCGGGACAGGCTCGTGGCTACACCTTC.

This clone was seen a handful of times. The chain recombines TRBV28 with TRBJ1-2; 7 nucleotides match TRBD1. This CDR3 is built from 15 residues. CDR1 is MDHEN, CDR2 SYDVKM, per germline. V dropped 5 bases and J dropped 0; count of bases not matched to a gene: 6. The CDR3: CASSPHDRANYGYTF. Written as DNA, the CDR3 is TGTGCCAGCAGTCCTCACGACAGGGCTAACTATGGCTACACCTTC.

A few counts support this clone. The chain is built from TRBV3-1 (or the pseudogene TRBV3-2) and TRBJ1-2; no clear D gene. Germline V gene sequence: CDR1 LGHDT, CDR2 YNNKEL (reference sequence). Trimming took off 0 bases at V and 5 bases at J, with 7 bases between the two ends. This CDR3 spans 13 amino acids. The CDR3 loop is CASSQDWQYGYTF. Here the CDR3 DNA reads TGTGCCAGCAGCCAAGATTGGCAGTATGGCTACACCTTC.

This clone has more than one count but fewer than ten. The CDR3 is CASSQYQTSGRGNIQYF. In nucleotides, the CDR3 is TGTGCCAGCAGCCAATACCAGACTAGCGGGAGGGGAAACATTCAGTACTTC. The chain is built from TRBV5-4 and TRBJ2-4, with TRBD2 identical over 14 bases. Germline V gives CDR1 SGHNT, CDR2 YYREEE (reference sequence). CDR3 length: 17 residues. The V segment lost 4 bases and the J segment 6 bases; nucleotides outside the gene matches: 9.

This clone was observed a few times. The chain couples TRBV2 to TRBJ1-1, with D uncertain. The CDR3 is 12 amino acids. Germline V CDR1 and CDR2: SNHLY, FYNNEI. V was clipped by 4 bases and J by 4 bases, with 7 bases between them. This chain's CDR3 is CASSAESTEAFF. DNA of the CDR3: TGTGCCAGCAGTGCAGAGTCCACTGAAGCTTTCTTT.

The V call is TRBV19, the J call TRBJ1-5, with 7 nucleotides matching TRBD1. V gave up 5 bases and J gave up 0 bases; unmatched junction bases: 10. CDR3 size: 17 residues. The germline V gene encodes CDR1 LNHDA and CDR2 SQIVND (reference sequence). This CDR3 is CASSWGDSSDSNQPQHF. The CDR3 DNA is TGTGCCAGTAGTTGGGGGGACAGTTCCGATAGCAATCAGCCCCAGCATTTT.

This chain connects TRBV7-2 to TRBJ1-6; no clear D gene. Germline CDR1 SGHTA, CDR2 FQGNSA. The V end was cut by 7 bases, the J end by 8 bases, with 18 bases between. The CDR3 covers 15 residues. As DNA, the CDR3 is TGTGCCAGCACCCTAATATCTAACGGAGATTCACCCCTCCACTTT. Protein sequence: CASTLISNGDSPLHF.

This clone was seen only a few times. The V gene is TRBV11-2, the J gene TRBJ1-2; tentative D call: TRBD1 (5 bases). This CDR3 contains 13 residues. With 1 base removed from V and 7 bases from J, the gap between germline ends came to 10 bases. CDR1 and CDR2 from the germline V gene are SGHAT and FQNNGV. CDR3 amino acids: CASSLGSGSGYTF. CDR3 nucleotide sequence: TGTGCCAGCAGCTTAGGTTCAGGGAGTGGCTACACCTTC.

This clone occurred a few times. The genes are TRBV29-1 and TRBJ2-2, with D possibly being TRBD1 (5 bases). Trimming stripped 7 bases from V and 2 bases from J, with 14 bases between. CDR1 and CDR2 (germline): SQVTM, ANQGSEA. This CDR3 region has 14 residues. CDR3 in DNA: TGCAGCGCCCGTCAGGGTCCCAACACCGGGGAGCTGTTTTTT. It yields the protein CSARQGPNTGELFF.

There are a few counts of this clone. The rearrangement links TRBV19 to TRBJ1-5; TRBD1 matches 7 bases. CDR1 is LNHDA, CDR2 SQIVND, per germline (reference sequence). V was pared by 6 bases and J by 2 bases, with 7 bases of the junction left unmatched. The CDR3 is made up of 15 amino acids. In nucleotides, the CDR3 is TGTGCCAGTAGGGCGACAGGGATGGGCAATCAGCCCCAGCATTTT. Its protein product is CASRATGMGNQPQHF. Filled out from reference TRBV19 and TRBJ1-5, the complete variable domain reads DGGITQSPKYLFRKEGQNVTLSCEQNLNHDAMYWYRQDPGQGLRLIYYSQIVNDFQKGDIAEGYSVSREKKESFPLTVTSAQKNPTAFYLCASRATGMGNQPQHFGDGTRLSIL.

The rearrangement joins TRBV12-3 or TRBV12-4 to TRBJ2-5, with unresolved D. This CDR3 spans 11 amino acids. Trimming shortened V by 0 bases and J by 5 bases, and 1 base separated the two germline ends. CDR3: CASSLAETQYF. For the CDR3, the DNA is TGTGCCAGCAGTTTAGCGGAGACCCAGTACTTC.

The CDR3 reads CASSIGVGRVNYGYTF. In DNA, the CDR3 is TGTGCCAGTAGTATAGGGGTCGGCAGGGTAAACTATGGCTACACCTTC. The V gene is TRBV19, the J gene TRBJ1-2; weak D call: TRBD1 (5 bases). Germline lookup yields CDR1 LNHDA and CDR2 SQIVND (reference sequence). The CDR3 runs 16 residues. V shed 1 base and J shed 2 bases, with 14 bases lying between them.

This chain links TRBV6-2 or TRBV6-3 with TRBJ2-3, with 10 bases that match TRBD2. The trim removed 2 bases at V and 1 base at J, leaving 3 bases unmatched. Germline CDR1 reads MNHEY; CDR2 reads SVGEGT. CDR3 length: 16 amino acids. Here the CDR3 DNA reads TGTGCCAGCAGTTACCCGCTAGCGGGGGGCACAGATACGCAGTATTTT. This sequence encodes CASSYPLAGGTDTQYF.

The V and J genes are TRBV6-5 and TRBJ1-5, with D possibly TRBD1 on 5 matching bases. The CDR3 length is 14 residues. V gave up 0 bases and J gave up 4 bases, with 7 bases separating them. CDR1 is MNHEY and CDR2 is SVGAGI in the germline V gene. The CDR3 reads CASSYSGDNQPQHF. The CDR3 nucleotides read TGTGCCAGCAGTTACTCGGGGGATAATCAGCCCCAGCATTTT.

The V call is TRBV19, the J call TRBJ1-5, with D unresolved. CDR3 length: 16 amino acids. Trimming took 1 base from V and 2 from J, leaving 12 bases between them. The germline V gene has CDR1 LNHDA and CDR2 SQIVND (reference sequence). The CDR3 protein is CASSIALDQGNQPQHF. The CDR3 DNA reads as TGTGCCAGTAGTATAGCCCTGGATCAGGGCAATCAGCCCCAGCATTTT. The complete variable domain, with remaining parts taken from reference TRBV19 and TRBJ1-5, reads DGGITQSPKYLFRKEGQNVTLSCEQNLNHDAMYWYRQDPGQGLRLIYYSQIVNDFQKGDIAEGYSVSREKKESFPLTVTSAQKNPTAFYLCASSIALDQGNQPQHFGDGTRLSIL.

The chain is built from TRBV20-1 and TRBJ1-2, with D perhaps TRBD1 (5 bases). The ends were cut back, 3 bases at V and 5 bases at J, with 19 bases in the middle. Germline CDR1 DFQATT, CDR2 SNEGSKA (reference sequence). The CDR3 is 15 amino acids. As DNA, the CDR3 is TGCAGTGCTAGTGTCACTGAAGGAGGGGCATATGGCTACACCTTC. Its protein product is CSASVTEGGAYGYTF.

The J gene is TRBJ1-1, the V gene TRBV3-1 (or the pseudogene TRBV3-2); the D is unclear. Germline CDR1 is LGHDT and CDR2 is YNNKEL (reference sequence). The CDR3 spans 13 residues. V lost 3 bases to trimming and J lost 0 bases, with 5 bases between them. The DNA for the CDR3 is TGTGCCAGCAGCCAGGTTATGAACACTGAAGCTTTCTTT. Protein product: CASSQVMNTEAFF.

This chain connects TRBV6-2 or TRBV6-3 to TRBJ2-3; perhaps TRBD2 as D (6 bases). This CDR3 contains 14 residues. V was shortened by 3 bases and J by 4 bases, with 11 bases between the two germline ends. The germline V gene has CDR1 MNHEY and CDR2 SVGEGT. The chain's CDR3 is CASSYYGSADTQYF. CDR3 nucleotides: TGTGCCAGCAGTTATTACGGGAGTGCAGATACGCAGTATTTT.

The chain uses TRBV7-2 and TRBJ1-6; the D gene is possibly TRBD1 (5 bases). CDR3 length: 14 residues. Germline V CDR1 and CDR2: SGHTA, FQGNSA. Trimming pared 5 bases from V and 7 bases from J, leaving 12 bases between. The chain's CDR3 is CASSPGRHNSPLHF. The CDR3 DNA follows: TGTGCCAGCAGCCCGGGACGGCACAATTCACCCCTCCACTTT.

The V and J genes are TRBV29-1 and TRBJ2-7; tentatively, D is TRBD1 or TRBD2 (5 bases each). Germline CDR1 reads SQVTM; CDR2 reads ANQGSEA. This CDR3 region has 12 residues. V lost 4 bases and J lost 2, with 9 bases in between. CDR3 nucleotide sequence: TGCAGCGTTGGGGGGAGTACCTACGAGCAGTACTTC. Translating it yields CSVGGSTYEQYF.

The rearrangement uses TRBV11-2 and TRBJ2-7; no clear D gene. Germline assignment: CDR1 SGHAT and CDR2 FQNNGV. The CDR3 loop spans 14 amino acids. The V and J ends lost 4 bases and 2 bases respectively, with 12 bases between them. CDR3 loop: CASSSHTAPYEQYF. The CDR3 DNA follows: TGTGCCAGCAGCTCCCATACAGCCCCCTACGAGCAGTACTTC.

The CDR3, as DNA: TGCGCCAGTAGCGGGATAGGTCTGGGGATCCCGAGCACAGATACGCAGTATTTT. Its protein product is CASSGIGLGIPSTDTQYF. The V and J genes are TRBV4-1 and TRBJ2-3, with 8 bases fitting TRBD2. V dropped 9 bases and J dropped 0; count of bases not matched to a gene: 17. Germline CDR1 MGHRA, CDR2 YSYEKL. This CDR3 contains 18 residues.

This clone turned up a few times. This CDR3 is CASSVQGVRYNEQFF. The CDR3 region has the DNA TGTGCCAGCAGTGTACAGGGAGTTCGTTACAATGAGCAGTTCTTC. V gene TRBV28 combines with J gene TRBJ2-1, with D maybe TRBD1 (6 bases). Trimming pared 5 bases from V and 4 bases from J, leaving 15 bases between. The CDR3 has 15 amino acids. Germline lookup yields CDR1 MDHEN and CDR2 SYDVKM.

This clone was detected a few times. The V gene is TRBV5-6, the J gene TRBJ1-5; D unresolved. The CDR3 covers 12 residues. V dropped 1 base and J dropped 4 bases, with 3 bases sitting between them. The germline V gene has CDR1 SGHDT and CDR2 YYEEEE. CDR3 amino acids: CASSLRNQPQHF. The DNA for the CDR3 is TGTGCCAGCAGCTTGAGAAATCAGCCCCAGCATTTT.

The rearrangement uses TRBV9 and TRBJ2-3, with D possibly TRBD2 on 6 matching bases. Between the trimmed V and J ends, which lost 0 bases and 2 bases, there was a span of 10 bases. This CDR3 is 15 amino acids long. Germline loops: CDR1 SGDLS, CDR2 YYNGEE. The CDR3 nucleotides read TGTGCCAGCAGCGTAGGACTAGGGGACACAGATACGCAGTATTTT. Translated, it gives CASSVGLGDTDTQYF.